The rows below give T cell receptor beta chains drawn from one sample of a study of technical replicates of blood from a handful of donors. Only in-frame clones appear in the TCRdb table, and some are missing; sequencing was by immunoSEQ multiplex PCR. Of roughly 90,000 clones in the sample, approximately 94% were seen once. Sequenced: T cells isolated from PBMCs. Receptor source: a human donor in good health. CDR3s include the opening cysteine and the closing phenylalanine or tryptophan. Each record gives: J gene, D gene, CDR3 length, V gene, CDR3 DNA, CDR3 protein. A D gene is named only where the DNA matches it firmly.

TRBJ2-1 | NA | 14 | TRBV25-1 | TGTGCCAGCGGGGGGGGGACAGGTCTTAATGAGCAGTTCTTC | CASGGGTGLNEQFF
TRBJ2-7 | NA | 14 | TRBV6-5 | TGTGCCAGCAGGGTGGGAGGACTCCATTACGAGCAGTACTTC | CASRVGGLHYEQYF
TRBJ1-6 | NA | 15 | TRBV5-1 | TGCGCCAGCAGCTTGGGGACAGCCCTCGGTTCACCCCTCCACTTT | CASSLGTALGSPLHF
TRBJ2-3 | TRBD1 | 15 | TRBV27 | TGTGCCAGCAGTTGGAGACAGGGGGGACTAGATACGCAGTATTTT | CASSWRQGGLDTQYF
TRBJ1-2 | NA | 12 | TRBV4-2 | TGTGCCAGGGGGCGGATTTGCTATGGCTACACCTTC | CARGRICYGYTF
TRBJ2-7 | NA | 12 | TRBV5-1 | TGCGCCAGCAGCTTGGACGGGAGCGAGCAGTACTTC | CASSLDGSEQYF
TRBJ2-1 | NA | 14 | TRBV29-1 | TGCAGCGTTGGCAGCGCCGTCTCCTACAATGAGCAGTTCTTC | CSVGSAVSYNEQFF
TRBJ2-1 | NA | 13 | TRBV29-1 | TGCAGCGTTGAAGAATACCAGGGAAATGAGCAGTTCTTC | CSVEEYQGNEQFF
TRBJ1-5 | NA | 14 | TRBV5-4 | TGTGCCAGCAGCTCGGGGGCGGGGGGTCAGCCCCAGCATTTT | CASSSGAGGQPQHF
TRBJ1-1 | NA | 14 | TRBV28 | TGTGCCAGCAGTTTAAGTCTGGGAGACACTGAAGCTTTCTTT | CASSLSLGDTEAFF
TRBJ1-1 | NA | 13 | TRBV13 | TGTGCCAGCAGCCTAACGACTAGCTTGGGGGCTTTCTTT | CASSLTTSLGAFF
TRBJ1-3 | NA | 16 | TRBV4-1 | TGCGCCAGCAGCCAAGAAATTACCAGCTCTGGAAACACCATATATTTT | CASSQEITSSGNTIYF
TRBJ1-2 | NA | 15 | TRBV30 | TGTGCCTGGAGTTGGTATCAGGGGCCCAACTATGGCTACACCTTC | CAWSWYQGPNYGYTF
TRBJ1-2 | TRBD1 | 16 | TRBV5-1 | TGCGCCAGCAGCTGGGGAGGGGACAGGGTCAACTATGGCTACACCTTC | CASSWGGDRVNYGYTF
TRBJ1-2 | TRBD1 | 13 | TRBV30 | TGTGCCTGGAATCCCGGGACAGGGGTCGGCTACACCTTC | CAWNPGTGVGYTF
TRBJ2-4 | NA | 15 | TRBV28 | TGTGCCAGCAGTCCACCACAGAGTGCTGGAAACATTCAGTACTTC | CASSPPQSAGNIQYF
TRBJ1-5 | TRBD1 | 16 | TRBV6-6 | TGTGCCAGCACCGGACCGGGACAGGGGCTTGCTCAGCCCCAGCATTTT | CASTGPGQGLAQPQHF
TRBJ1-2 | NA | 13 | TRBV5-1 | TGCGCCAGCAGCGAATATCAGTCGTATGGCTACACCTTC | CASSEYQSYGYTF
TRBJ1-2 | NA | 13 | TRBV7-9 | TGTGCCAGCAGCAGTCCAGGGAACTATGGCTACACCTTC | CASSSPGNYGYTF
TRBJ1-1 | TRBD1 | 14 | TRBV5-1 | TGCGCCAGCAGCTTAGGGGGCTCGGGTACTGAAGCTTTCTTT | CASSLGGSGTEAFF
TRBJ2-1 | NA | 12 | TRBV2 | TGTGCCAGCAGGTATACTAGCTTTGAGCAGTTCTTC | CASRYTSFEQFF
TRBJ2-3 | NA | 13 | TRBV10-1 | TGCGCCAGCAGCGTCCGGGGCACAGATACGCAGTATTTT | CASSVRGTDTQYF